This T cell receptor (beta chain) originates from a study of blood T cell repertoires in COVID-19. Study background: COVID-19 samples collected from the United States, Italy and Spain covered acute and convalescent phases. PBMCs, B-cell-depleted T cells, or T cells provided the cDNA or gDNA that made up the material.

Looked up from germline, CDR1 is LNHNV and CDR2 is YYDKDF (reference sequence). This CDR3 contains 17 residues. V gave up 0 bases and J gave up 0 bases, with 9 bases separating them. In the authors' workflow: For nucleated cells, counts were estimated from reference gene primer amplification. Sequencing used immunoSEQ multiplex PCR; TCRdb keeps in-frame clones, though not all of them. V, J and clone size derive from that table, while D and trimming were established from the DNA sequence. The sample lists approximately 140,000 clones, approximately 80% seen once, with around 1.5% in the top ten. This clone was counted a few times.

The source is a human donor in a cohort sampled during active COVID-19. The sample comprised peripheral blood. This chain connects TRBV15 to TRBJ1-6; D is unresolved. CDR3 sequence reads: CATSRDLESSYNSPLHF. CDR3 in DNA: TGTGCCACCAGCAGAGATTTGGAGAGCTCCTATAATTCACCCCTCCACTTT.